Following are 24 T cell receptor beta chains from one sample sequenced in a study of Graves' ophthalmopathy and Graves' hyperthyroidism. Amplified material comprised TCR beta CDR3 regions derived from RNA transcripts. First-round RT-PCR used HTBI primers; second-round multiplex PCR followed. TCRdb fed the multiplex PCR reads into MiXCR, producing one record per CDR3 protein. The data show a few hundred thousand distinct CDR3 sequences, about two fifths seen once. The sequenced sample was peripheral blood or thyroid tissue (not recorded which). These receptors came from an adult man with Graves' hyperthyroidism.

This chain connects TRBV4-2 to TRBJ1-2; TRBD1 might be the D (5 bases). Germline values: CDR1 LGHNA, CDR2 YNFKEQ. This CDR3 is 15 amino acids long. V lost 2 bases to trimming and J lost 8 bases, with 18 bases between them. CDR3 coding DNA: TGTGCCAGCAGCCAAACCCGGGGGGATTCGTACGGCTACACCTTC. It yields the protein CASSQTRGDSYGYTF.

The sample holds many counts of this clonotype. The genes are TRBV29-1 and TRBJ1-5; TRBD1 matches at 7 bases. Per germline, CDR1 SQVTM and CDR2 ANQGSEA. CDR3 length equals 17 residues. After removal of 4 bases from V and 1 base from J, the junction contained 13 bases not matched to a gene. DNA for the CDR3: TGCAGCGTTGGTAGGGGGCGGCCGCCCTGGAGCAATCAGCCCCAGCATTTT. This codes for CSVGRGRPPWSNQPQHF.

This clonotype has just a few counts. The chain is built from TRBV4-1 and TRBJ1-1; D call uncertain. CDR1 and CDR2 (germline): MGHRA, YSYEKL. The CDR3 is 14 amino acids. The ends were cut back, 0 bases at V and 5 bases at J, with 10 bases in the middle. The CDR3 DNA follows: TGCGCCAGCAGCCAAGAGGTGTGGGGAACTGAAGCTTTCTTT. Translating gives CASSQEVWGTEAFF.

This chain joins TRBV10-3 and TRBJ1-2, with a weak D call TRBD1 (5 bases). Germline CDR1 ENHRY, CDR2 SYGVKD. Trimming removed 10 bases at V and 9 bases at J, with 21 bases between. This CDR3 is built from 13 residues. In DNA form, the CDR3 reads TGTGCCACTCCGGGCCCGGGGCAAGAAAGCTACACCTTC. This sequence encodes CATPGPGQESYTF.

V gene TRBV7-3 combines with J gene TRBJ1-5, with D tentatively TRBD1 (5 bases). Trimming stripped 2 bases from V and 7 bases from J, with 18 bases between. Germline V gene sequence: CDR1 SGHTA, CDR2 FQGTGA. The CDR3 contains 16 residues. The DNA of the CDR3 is TGTGCCAGCAGCTTAGAGGGAGGGACTCTCCCCCAGCCCCAGCATTTT. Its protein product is CASSLEGGTLPQPQHF.

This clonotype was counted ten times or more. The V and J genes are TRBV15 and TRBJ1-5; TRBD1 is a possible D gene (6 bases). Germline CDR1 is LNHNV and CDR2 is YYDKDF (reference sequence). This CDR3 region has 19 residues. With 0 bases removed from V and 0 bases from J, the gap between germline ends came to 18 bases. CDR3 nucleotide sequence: TGTGCCACCAGCAGAGATGAGTGGGGGGCGGTAGATAGCAATCAGCCCCAGCATTTT. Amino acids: CATSRDEWGAVDSNQPQHF.

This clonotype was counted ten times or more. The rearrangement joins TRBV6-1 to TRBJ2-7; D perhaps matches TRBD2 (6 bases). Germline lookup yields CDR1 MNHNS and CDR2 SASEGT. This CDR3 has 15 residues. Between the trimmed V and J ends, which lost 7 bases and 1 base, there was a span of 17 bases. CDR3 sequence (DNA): TGTGCCAGCAAGGCGGCCCGGGACTCATCCTACGAGCAGTACTTC. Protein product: CASKAARDSSYEQYF.

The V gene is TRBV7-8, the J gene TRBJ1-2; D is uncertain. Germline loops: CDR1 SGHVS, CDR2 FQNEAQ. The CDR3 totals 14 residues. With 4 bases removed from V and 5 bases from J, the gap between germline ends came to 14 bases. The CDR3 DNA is TGTGCCAGCAGCTCTTCTAGGGTATCTTATGGCTACACCTTC. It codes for CASSSSRVSYGYTF.

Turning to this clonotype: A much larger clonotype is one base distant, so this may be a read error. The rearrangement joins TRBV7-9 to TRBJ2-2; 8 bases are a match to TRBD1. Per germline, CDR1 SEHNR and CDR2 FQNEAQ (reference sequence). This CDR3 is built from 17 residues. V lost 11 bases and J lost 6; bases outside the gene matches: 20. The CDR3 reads CAGSIVGAGGASGELFF. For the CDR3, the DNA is TGTGCCGGTAGTATAGTAGGAGCAGGGGGCGCGTCCGGGGAGCTGTTTTTT.

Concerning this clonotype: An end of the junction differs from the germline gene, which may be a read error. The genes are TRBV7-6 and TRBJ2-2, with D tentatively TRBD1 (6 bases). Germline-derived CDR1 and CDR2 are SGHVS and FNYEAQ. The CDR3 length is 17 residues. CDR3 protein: CAGSFTSAGGYTGELFF. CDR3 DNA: TGTGCCGGCAGCTTTACATCGGCTGGGGGCTACACCGGGGAGCTGTTTTTT.

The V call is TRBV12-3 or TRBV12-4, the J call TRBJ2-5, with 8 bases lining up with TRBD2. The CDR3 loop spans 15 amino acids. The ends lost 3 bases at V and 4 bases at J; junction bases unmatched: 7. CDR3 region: CASSFWPGGRETQYF. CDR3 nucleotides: TGTGCCAGCAGTTTTTGGCCGGGGGGGCGAGAGACCCAGTACTTC.

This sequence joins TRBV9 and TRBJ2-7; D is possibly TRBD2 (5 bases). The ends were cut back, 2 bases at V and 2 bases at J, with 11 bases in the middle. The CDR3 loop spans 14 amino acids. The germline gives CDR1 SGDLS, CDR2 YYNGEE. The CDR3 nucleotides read TGTGCCAGCAGCGTTGGGATCGGGACCTACGAGCAGTACTTC. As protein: CASSVGIGTYEQYF.

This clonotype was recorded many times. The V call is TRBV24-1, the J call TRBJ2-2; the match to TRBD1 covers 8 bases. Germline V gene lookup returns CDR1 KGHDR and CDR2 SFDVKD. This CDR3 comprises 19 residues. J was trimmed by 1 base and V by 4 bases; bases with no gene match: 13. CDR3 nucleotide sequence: TGTGCCACCAGTGACCCCAACCCCGGACAGGGCCGGAACACCGGGGAGCTGTTTTTT. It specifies CATSDPNPGQGRNTGELFF.

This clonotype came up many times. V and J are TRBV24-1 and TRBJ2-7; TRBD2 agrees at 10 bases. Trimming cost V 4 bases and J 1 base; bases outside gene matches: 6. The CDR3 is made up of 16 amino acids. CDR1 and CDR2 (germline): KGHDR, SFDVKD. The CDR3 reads CATSDPRTSGSYEQYF. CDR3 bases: TGTGCCACCAGTGACCCTCGGACTAGCGGATCCTACGAGCAGTACTTC.

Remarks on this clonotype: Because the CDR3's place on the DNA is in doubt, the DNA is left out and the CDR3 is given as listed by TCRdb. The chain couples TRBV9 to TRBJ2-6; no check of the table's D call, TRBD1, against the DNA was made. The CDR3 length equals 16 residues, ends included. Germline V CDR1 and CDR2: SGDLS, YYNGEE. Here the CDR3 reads CASSVFWGSGANVLIF.

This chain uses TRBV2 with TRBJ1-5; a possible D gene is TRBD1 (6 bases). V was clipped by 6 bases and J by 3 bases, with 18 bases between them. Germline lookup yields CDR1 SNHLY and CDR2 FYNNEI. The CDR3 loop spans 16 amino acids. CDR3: CASSPAGGAINQPQHF. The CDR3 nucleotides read TGTGCCAGCAGCCCCGCGGGGGGGGCGATCAATCAGCCCCAGCATTTT.

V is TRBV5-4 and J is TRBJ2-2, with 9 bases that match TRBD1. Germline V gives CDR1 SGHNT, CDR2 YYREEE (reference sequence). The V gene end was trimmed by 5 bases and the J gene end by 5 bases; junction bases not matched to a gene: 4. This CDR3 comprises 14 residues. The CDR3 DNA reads TGTGCCAGCAGGCGACAGGGGGTAACCGGGGAGCTGTTTTTT. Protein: CASRRQGVTGELFF.

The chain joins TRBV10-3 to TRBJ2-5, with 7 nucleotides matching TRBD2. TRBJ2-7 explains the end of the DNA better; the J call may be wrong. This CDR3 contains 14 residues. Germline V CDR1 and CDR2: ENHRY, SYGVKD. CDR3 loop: CATRDYPNAYEQYF. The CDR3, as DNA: TGTGCCACCCGGGACTATCCGAACGCCTACGAGCAGTACTTC.

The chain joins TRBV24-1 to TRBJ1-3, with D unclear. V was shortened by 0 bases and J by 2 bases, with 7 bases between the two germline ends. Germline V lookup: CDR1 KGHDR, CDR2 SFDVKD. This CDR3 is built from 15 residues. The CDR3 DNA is TGTGCCACCAGTGATTTGCAAGGGACTGGAAACACCATATATTTT. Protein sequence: CATSDLQGTGNTIYF.

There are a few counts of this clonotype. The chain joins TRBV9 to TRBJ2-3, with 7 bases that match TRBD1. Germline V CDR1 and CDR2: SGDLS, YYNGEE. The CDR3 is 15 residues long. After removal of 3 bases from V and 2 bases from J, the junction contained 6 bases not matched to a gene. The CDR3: CASSAGTAYTDTQYF. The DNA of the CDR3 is TGTGCCAGCAGCGCAGGGACAGCCTACACAGATACGCAGTATTTT.

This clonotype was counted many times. The CDR3 region is CASSGQDNSPLHF. CDR3 bases: TGTGCCAGCAGCGGACAGGATAATTCACCCCTCCACTTT. J is TRBJ1-6 and V is TRBV2; 7 bases fit TRBD1. J was trimmed by 5 bases and V by 6 bases; bases with no gene match: 1. There are 13 residues in the CDR3. Germline loops: CDR1 SNHLY, CDR2 FYNNEI.

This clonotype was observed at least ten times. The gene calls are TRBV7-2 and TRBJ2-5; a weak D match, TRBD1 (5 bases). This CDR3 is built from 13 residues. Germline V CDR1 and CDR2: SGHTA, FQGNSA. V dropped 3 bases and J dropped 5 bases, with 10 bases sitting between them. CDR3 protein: CASSFRGGETQYF. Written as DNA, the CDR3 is TGTGCCAGCAGCTTTAGGGGTGGTGAGACCCAGTACTTC.

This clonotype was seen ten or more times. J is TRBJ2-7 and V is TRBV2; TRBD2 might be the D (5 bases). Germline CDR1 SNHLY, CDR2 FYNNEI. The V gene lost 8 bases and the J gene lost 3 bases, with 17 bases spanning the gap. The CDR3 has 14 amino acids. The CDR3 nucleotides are TGTGCCAGCGCGCCTCAAAGGACTGACTACGAGCAGTACTTC. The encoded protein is CASAPQRTDYEQYF.

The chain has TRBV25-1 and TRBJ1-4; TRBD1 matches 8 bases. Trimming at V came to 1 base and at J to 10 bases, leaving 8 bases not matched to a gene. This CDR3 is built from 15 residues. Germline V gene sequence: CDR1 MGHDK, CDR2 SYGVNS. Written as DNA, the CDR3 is TGTGCCAGCAGTGAATGGGGGTTGGGGACAGGAAAACTGTTTTTT. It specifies CASSEWGLGTGKLFF.